Listed below are T cell receptor beta chains from one sample, sequenced in a study of T-cell reconstitution after alpha-beta-depleted transplantation in children. A single record per CDR3 protein comes from TCRdb applying MiXCR to the PCR reads. The sample consists of hundreds of thousands of distinct CDR3 sequences, approximately 15% of them appearing once. Sequencing was performed on PBMCs from the stem cell graft donor, taken from the stem cell graft. The origin of the receptors is a human donor who donated a stem cell graft to a child with acute myeloid leukemia. Each CDR3 is given with its conserved first and last residue. The D gene is left open where the match is weak. Size is stated for part of the rows, as once, few or many counts, or as a class when the clone is expanded.

13,TRBV7-2,TRBJ2-1,-,many,TGTGCCAGCAGCTTAGTAAAGGCTAATGAGCAGTTCTTC,CASSLVKANEQFF
13,TRBV20-1,TRBJ2-1,TRBD1,many,TGCAGTGCTAGTCCCCTCATCGACAGGGTGAGGTTCTTC,CSASPLIDRVRFF
15,TRBV20-1,TRBJ2-2,-,many,TGCAGTGCTAGAATCCGGGGGCAAGGCACCGGGGAGCTGTTTTTT,CSARIRGQGTGELFF
14,TRBV20-1,TRBJ1-5,-,many,TGCAGTGCTAGAGATGGTACGGCGGGACAGCCCCAGCATTTT,CSARDGTAGQPQHF
12,TRBV29-1,TRBJ2-3,-,many,TGCAGCGTTGAACCCGGAGCAGATACGCAGTATTTT,CSVEPGADTQYF
14,TRBV5-6,TRBJ2-7,-,many,TGTGCCAGCAGCTTGGAAAGCCGAACCTACGAGCAGTACTTC,CASSLESRTYEQYF
15,TRBV5-1,TRBJ1-1,-,few,TGCGCCAGCAGCTTGGCCGTGGTGGGGAGCACTGAAGCTTTCTTT,CASSLAVVGSTEAFF
15,TRBV20-1,TRBJ1-5,-,few,TGCAGTGCAAGATCCGGGTATTCTAGCAATCAGCCCCAGCATTTT,CSARSGYSSNQPQHF
12,TRBV29-1,TRBJ1-1,-,many,TGCAGCGTTGGGGGACACCAATTGGAAGCTTTCTTT,CSVGGHQLEAFF
15,TRBV7-2,TRBJ2-5,TRBD2,-,TGTGCCACCTCCTCGAGGACTAGCGGGGGGGAGACCCAGTACTTC,CATSSRTSGGETQYF
14,TRBV15,TRBJ2-1,TRBD2,many,TGTGCCACCCGCGGGGGTAGCTCCTACAATGAGCAGTTCTTC,CATRGGSSYNEQFF
14,TRBV28,TRBJ2-2,-,-,TGTGCCAGCATGAGGGGGGGCGACACCGGGGAGCTGTTTTTT,CASMRGGDTGELFF
14,TRBV20-1,TRBJ1-6,TRBD1,many,TGCAGTGCTAGAGACTGGACAGGGAATTCACCCCTCCACTTT,CSARDWTGNSPLHF
15,TRBV5-1,TRBJ1-4,-,-,TGCGCCAGCAGCAGGAAGACCTCCGGGGAAGAAAAACTGTTTTTT,CASSRKTSGEEKLFF
13,TRBV29-1,TRBJ1-2,-,few,TGCAGCGTTGTATGGGGCACAGGGCGCGGCTACACCTTC,CSVVWGTGRGYTF
14,TRBV5-5,TRBJ2-3,-,few,TGTGCCAGCAGCTTGTCTGACGAGGAGGATACGCAGTATTTT,CASSLSDEEDTQYF
15,TRBV20-1,TRBJ2-1,-,many,TGCAGTGCTACACCATTCAGGGGCTCCTACAATGAGCAGTTCTTC,CSATPFRGSYNEQFF
17,TRBV11-2,TRBJ2-5,TRBD2,-,TGTGCCAGCAGCTTCGGGACTAGCGGGGGGTACCAAGAGACCCAGTACTTC,CASSFGTSGGYQETQYF
13,TRBV10-3,TRBJ2-1,-,many,TGTGCCATCTTGCGGGATACCTACAATGAGCAGTTCTTC,CAILRDTYNEQFF
15,TRBV7-9,TRBJ2-3,-,once,TGTGCCAGCACCCTATATCCGTCAAGCACAGATACGCAGTATTTT,CASTLYPSSTDTQYF
14,TRBV20-1,TRBJ2-3,TRBD2,many,TGCAGTGCTACCCTAGCGGGGGGCACAGATACGCAGTATTTT,CSATLAGGTDTQYF
13,TRBV6-6,TRBJ1-2,-,-,TGTGCCAGCAGTTACCTTCGCGGGGATGGCTACACCTTC,CASSYLRGDGYTF
12,TRBV30,TRBJ2-2,-,-,TGTGCCTGGGGTACAGGGAACGGGGAGCTGTTTTTT,CAWGTGNGELFF
13,TRBV6-5,TRBJ2-3,-,many,TGTGCCAGCAGTTACGCTCAGGGGGATACGCAGTATTTT,CASSYAQGDTQYF
13,TRBV12-3/TRBV12-4,TRBJ2-2,-,-,TGTGCCAGCAGTCGGCGGGGTTTTGGGGAGCTGTTTTTT,CASSRRGFGELFF
13,TRBV24-1,TRBJ1-2,-,few,TGTGCCACCAGTGATTTCGGGGGGCACGGCTACACCTTC,CATSDFGGHGYTF
14,TRBV12-3/TRBV12-4,TRBJ1-2,-,many,TGTGCCAGCAGCCCCCGGACTGGAAGCGGCGGCTACACCTTC,CASSPRTGSGGYTF
19,TRBV20-1,TRBJ1-1,TRBD1,many,TGCAGTGCAACTACCGGGACAGGACCAAAGCAAAAGCACCCCCGGGGAGCTTTCTTT,CSATTGTGPKQKHPRGAFF
17,TRBV5-1,TRBJ1-2,-,few,TGCGCCAGCAGCCTTCACGGACTCGGATCTAAGTTCTATGGCTACACCTTC,CASSLHGLGSKFYGYTF
16,TRBV5-1,TRBJ2-3,-,-,TGCGCCAGCAGCCCCGGACCGGGGTCGCCGACGGATACGCAGTATTTT,CASSPGPGSPTDTQYF
13,TRBV20-1,TRBJ1-2,-,many,TGCAGTGCAAGGGGCAGGGCGAACTATGGCTACACCTTC,CSARGRANYGYTF
13,TRBV6-5,TRBJ1-1,-,many,TGTGCCAGCAGTTACGACAGGAACACTGAAGCTTTCTTT,CASSYDRNTEAFF
14,TRBV12-3/TRBV12-4,TRBJ2-1,-,many,TGTGCCAGCAGCCTCGAATTTGGGTACAATGAGCAGTTCTTC,CASSLEFGYNEQFF
13,TRBV20-1,TRBJ2-5,-,many,TGCAGTGCTAGGGTGGGGAGTCGAGAGACCCAGTACTTC,CSARVGSRETQYF
16,TRBV7-9,TRBJ2-7,TRBD1,-,TGTGCCAGCAGCTCTACCGGACAGGGCTCCCGCTACGAGCAGTACTTC,CASSSTGQGSRYEQYF
13,TRBV11-2,TRBJ2-5,-,many,TGTGCCAGCAGCTTGGAGCTAAGGGAGACCCAGTACTTC,CASSLELRETQYF
14,TRBV5-1,TRBJ2-5,-,many,TGCGCCAGCAGCCGGCCGCAGCTACAAGAGACCCAGTACTTC,CASSRPQLQETQYF
14,TRBV7-2,TRBJ2-7,-,many,TGTGCCAGCAGCCCCCCAGGAGCGATCTACGAGCAGTACTTC,CASSPPGAIYEQYF
15,TRBV5-6,TRBJ2-7,-,many,TGTGCCAGCAGCGGGATTACAGGGTACTCCTACGAGCAGTACTTC,CASSGITGYSYEQYF
14,TRBV7-9,TRBJ2-7,TRBD2,-,TGTGCCAGCAGCTTAGTTCTAGCGGCGGGCGAGCAGTACTTC,CASSLVLAAGEQYF
14,TRBV27,TRBJ2-7,-,few,TGTGCCAGCAGCGCAGGGCTCTACTCCTACGAGCAGTACTTC,CASSAGLYSYEQYF